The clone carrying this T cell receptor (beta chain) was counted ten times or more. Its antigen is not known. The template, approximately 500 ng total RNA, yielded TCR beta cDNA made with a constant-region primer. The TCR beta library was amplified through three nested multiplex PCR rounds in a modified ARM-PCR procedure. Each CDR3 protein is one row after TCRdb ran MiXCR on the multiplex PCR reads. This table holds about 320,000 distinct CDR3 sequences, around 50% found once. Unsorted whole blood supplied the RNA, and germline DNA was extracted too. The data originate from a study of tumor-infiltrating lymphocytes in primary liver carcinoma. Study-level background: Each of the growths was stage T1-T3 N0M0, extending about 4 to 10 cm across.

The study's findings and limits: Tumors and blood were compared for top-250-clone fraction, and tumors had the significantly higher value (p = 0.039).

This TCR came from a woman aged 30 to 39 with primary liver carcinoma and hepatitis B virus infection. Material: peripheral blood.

CDR3 loop: CASSSAAVLGETQYF. CDR3 in DNA: TGTGCCAGCAGTTCAGCGGCCGTACTAGGGGAGACCCAGTACTTC. The chain links TRBV12-3 or TRBV12-4 to TRBJ2-5; a weak D match, TRBD2 (5 bases). Deletions cut 4 bases from V and 5 bases from J, with 17 bases between. CDR3 length equals 15 residues.